This T cell receptor (beta chain) was identified during a study of T cells after yellow fever vaccination. MiXCR was run by TCRdb on the 5' RACE reads, yielding one entry per CDR3 protein. The table lists fewer than 350,000 distinct CDR3 sequences, approximately 4.3% of them singletons, with 15% to 20% in the top ten. This clonotype was seen ten or more times. This sequence originates from a man aged 18 to 29 who received the YFV17D yellow fever vaccine. Here the sequenced sample was PBMCs, taken 15 days after the yellow fever booster vaccination.

CDR3 nucleotide sequence: TGTGCCAGCAGGGGACAGGGAAATCACCGGGAGCTGTTTTTT. Its translation: CASRGQGNHRELFF. V gene TRBV6-1 combines with J gene TRBJ2-2, with 9 bases identical to TRBD1. The CDR3 runs 14 residues. CDR1 MNHNS and CDR2 SASEGT come from the germline V gene. Trimming removed 6 bases from V and 9 bases from J; junction bases left unmatched: 8.